What follows are 13 T cell receptor beta chains derived from one specimen sequenced in a study of cytomegalovirus exposure and HLA in healthy donors. PCR involved 60 Vbeta and 13 Jbeta primers. The table came from immunoSEQ multiplex PCR; TCRdb's copy has only in-frame clones and leaves some out. The sample has 130,000 to 150,000 clones, 75% to 85% seen once; the top ten hold around 2.4%. The sample taken for sequencing was PBMCs. The receptors here all came from a woman between 18 and 30 years old in good health and CMV-seropositive.

V is TRBV30 and J is TRBJ1-2; no clear D gene. Trimming removed 2 bases at V and 6 bases at J, with 13 bases between. The CDR3 runs 13 residues. In germline, CDR1 is GTSNPN, CDR2 SVGIG (reference sequence). The CDR3 is CAWSLGARDGYTF. The CDR3 region has the DNA TGTGCCTGGAGTTTGGGAGCTAGAGATGGCTACACCTTC.

The chain links TRBV6-1 to TRBJ1-2; TRBD1 agrees at 9 bases. Germline CDR1 MNHNS, CDR2 SASEGT. After removal of 4 bases from V and 2 bases from J, the junction contained 5 bases not matched to a gene. The CDR3 totals 15 residues. This chain's CDR3 is CASSAGQGLNYGYTF. The CDR3 DNA reads TGTGCCAGCAGTGCGGGACAGGGACTAAACTATGGCTACACCTTC.

This chain connects TRBV4-1 to TRBJ1-1; no reliable D call. There are 15 residues in the CDR3. The germline gives CDR1 MGHRA, CDR2 YSYEKL. Trimming took 7 bases from V and 0 from J, leaving 15 bases between them. The DNA of the CDR3 is TGCGCCAGCACGGAGACGGTGGTGTTGAACACTGAAGCTTTCTTT. It specifies CASTETVVLNTEAFF.

This clone was counted a few times. J is TRBJ1-2 and V is TRBV6-1, with D perhaps matching TRBD1 (6 bases). CDR1 is MNHNS and CDR2 is SASEGT in the germline V gene. The CDR3 runs to 16 residues. Trimming cost V 3 bases and J 4 bases, with 18 bases left between them. CDR3 sequence (DNA): TGTGCCAGCAGTGATCGGTTTGGGCAGGGGATCTATGGCTACACCTTC. Protein: CASSDRFGQGIYGYTF.

The V gene is TRBV30, the J gene TRBJ1-1; no firm D call. The CDR3 runs to 11 residues. V was shortened by 2 bases and J by 8 bases, with 9 bases between the two germline ends. Germline V gives CDR1 GTSNPN, CDR2 SVGIG (reference sequence). The CDR3 DNA is TGTGCCTGGAGTCCTCCAGGAGAAGCTTTCTTT. It is translated as CAWSPPGEAFF. Using reference TRBV30 and TRBJ1-1 for the parts outside the CDR3, the full variable domain is SQTIHQWPATLVQPVGSPLSLECTVEGTSNPNLYWYRQAAGRGLQLLFYSVGIGQISSEVPQNLSASRPQDRQFILSSKKLLLSDSGFYLCAWSPPGEAFFGQGTRLTVV.

The chain has TRBV27 and TRBJ1-5; no clear D gene. V lost 2 bases and J 1 base, leaving 9 bases between the germline ends. CDR3 size: 15 residues. Germline V gene data show CDR1 as MNHEY and CDR2 as SMNVEV (reference sequence). CDR3 sequence reads: CASSLEGLSNQPQHF. DNA for the CDR3: TGTGCCAGCAGTTTAGAGGGATTAAGCAATCAGCCCCAGCATTTT.

The V and J genes are TRBV25-1 and TRBJ1-2, with D possibly being TRBD1 (5 bases). CDR3 size: 14 residues. The V gene lost 4 bases and the J gene lost 4 bases, with 13 bases spanning the gap. In germline, CDR1 is MGHDK, CDR2 SYGVNS. The CDR3 sequence is CASSGGGPSYGYTF. DNA for the CDR3: TGTGCCAGCAGTGGGGGGGGACCGTCCTATGGCTACACCTTC.

This clone came up once. The rearrangement links TRBV25-1 to TRBJ1-1; D not resolved. Germline assignment: CDR1 MGHDK and CDR2 SYGVNS. V lost 0 bases to trimming and J lost 0 bases, with 8 bases between them. This CDR3 region has 15 residues. The CDR3: CASSEYSGMNTEAFF. As DNA, the CDR3 is TGTGCCAGCAGTGAATATAGCGGAATGAACACTGAAGCTTTCTTT. Filled out from reference TRBV25-1 and TRBJ1-1, the complete variable domain reads EADIYQTPRYLVIGTGKKITLECSQTMGHDKMYWYQQDPGMELHLIHYSYGVNSTEKGDLSSESTVSRIRTEHFPLTLESARPSHTSQYLCASSEYSGMNTEAFFGQGTRLTVV.

The chain uses TRBV15 and TRBJ1-6; tentative D call: TRBD1 (5 bases). The germline gives CDR1 LNHNV, CDR2 YYDKDF (reference sequence). CDR3 length: 14 amino acids. Trimming took off 5 bases at V and 9 bases at J, with 14 bases between the two ends. CDR3 nucleotide sequence: TGTGCCACCAGCTTCCAGGGTTTGGGTTCACCCCTCCACTTT. Translation: CATSFQGLGSPLHF. The variable domain in full, with the rest retrieved from reference TRBV15 and TRBJ1-6, is DAMVIQNPRYQVTQFGKPVTLSCSQTLNHNVMYWYQQKSSQAPKLLFHYYDKDFNNEADTPDNFQSRRPNTSFCFLDIRSPGLGDTAMYLCATSFQGLGSPLHFGNGTRLTVT.

As for this clone: A read error may account for a junction end that differs from germline. The chain recombines TRBV7-9 with TRBJ1-1; 8 bases align to TRBD1. Germline loops: CDR1 SEHNR, CDR2 FQNEAQ (reference sequence). The CDR3 extends over 14 amino acids. CDR3 protein: CSSSYGTGNTEAFF. The DNA of the CDR3 is TGTTCCAGCAGCTACGGGACAGGAAACACTGAAGCTTTCTTT.

The genes are TRBV6-6 and TRBJ1-6; the D is unclear. The CDR3 is made up of 14 amino acids. The ends were cut back, 6 bases at V and 5 bases at J, with 11 bases in the middle. Germline assignment: CDR1 MNHNY and CDR2 SVGAGI (reference sequence). The CDR3 region is CASSLQSHNSPLHF. The CDR3 nucleotides are TGTGCCAGCAGCCTGCAGTCCCATAATTCACCCCTCCACTTT.

The chain carries TRBV7-9 and TRBJ2-1; 8 bases are shared with TRBD2. This CDR3 has 14 amino acids. The ends lost 5 bases at V and 7 bases at J; junction bases unmatched: 7. In germline, CDR1 is SEHNR, CDR2 FQNEAQ (reference sequence). Here the CDR3 DNA reads TGTGCCAGCAGCCCGCCGGGGGGGCTGAATGAGCAGTTCTTC. It encodes CASSPPGGLNEQFF.

V is TRBV19 and J is TRBJ2-1, with 13 nucleotides matching TRBD2. V was pared by 5 bases and J by 4 bases, with 5 bases of the junction left unmatched. Germline loops: CDR1 LNHDA, CDR2 SQIVND (reference sequence). CDR3 length: 16 residues. The DNA for the CDR3 is TGTGCCAGTAGTCCGCGGGGACTAGCGGGGTACAATGAGCAGTTCTTC. Residues: CASSPRGLAGYNEQFF.